The clone carrying this T cell receptor (beta chain) has a handful of counts. Antigen specificity is unknown. J was trimmed by 7 bases and V by 8 bases; bases with no gene match: 10. Germline V gene sequence: CDR1 SEHNR, CDR2 FQNEAQ (reference sequence). This CDR3 has 13 amino acids. This entry belongs to a study of naive and memory T cell subsets. The study's findings and limits: Especially in CD8 cells, naive repertoires contained a few larger clonotypes, possibly CD45RA-re-expressing memory cells.

After CD4 positive bead selection, the CD4-negative fraction gave CD8 T cells. Four subsets defined by CD45RA and CD27 were sorted after CD3, CD4, CD8 and live/dead staining. Both TRBC1 and TRBC2 were covered by a beta constant-region primer of two equimolar oligonucleotides. Four rounds of PCR amplified the ligated cDNA using nested alpha and beta constant-region primers plus SP2. Using its own MiXCR run on the UMI-ligation and nested PCR reads, TCRdb lists one record per CDR3 protein. The sample holds approximately 140,000 distinct CDR3 sequences; under 25% are singletons and the top ten take more than 0.6%.

Sequencing input: naive CD8+ T cells from blood. The receptor comes from a human donor in good health. The chain recombines TRBV7-9 with TRBJ2-7; 8 bases are shared with TRBD2. CDR3 sequence: CASGPSGSLEQYF. CDR3 bases: TGTGCCAGCGGTCCCAGCGGGAGTCTTGAGCAGTACTTC.